The present T cell receptor (beta chain) was sequenced within a study of T cell responses to AZD1222 COVID-19 vaccine. Trimming shortened V by 5 bases and J by 0 bases, and 10 bases separated the two germline ends. The CDR3 contains 14 residues. Germline-derived CDR1 and CDR2 are MNHEY and SMNVEV (reference sequence). Method: immunoSEQ multiplex PCR; TCRdb's copy keeps in-frame clones and lacks some. The sample includes about 100,000 clones, about 87% of them seen just once. Sequences were derived from peripheral blood, sampled on day 0 of AZD1222 vaccination. The source of this sequence is an adult in good health. The rearrangement joins TRBV27 to TRBJ1-1; D unclear. In nucleotides, the CDR3 is TGTGCCAGCAGTCCCAAGCTCCTGAACACTGAAGCTTTCTTT. Protein: CASSPKLLNTEAFF.